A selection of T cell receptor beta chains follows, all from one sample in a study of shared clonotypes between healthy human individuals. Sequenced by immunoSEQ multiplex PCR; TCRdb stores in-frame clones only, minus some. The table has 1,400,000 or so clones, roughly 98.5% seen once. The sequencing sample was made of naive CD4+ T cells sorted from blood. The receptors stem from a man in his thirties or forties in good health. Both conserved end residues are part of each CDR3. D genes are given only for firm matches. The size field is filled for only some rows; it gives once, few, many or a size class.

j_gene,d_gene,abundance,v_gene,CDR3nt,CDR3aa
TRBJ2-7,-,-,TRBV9,TGTGCCAGCAGCGTAGTTCCTGTGGGGGCCTACGAGCAGTACTTC,CASSVVPVGAYEQYF
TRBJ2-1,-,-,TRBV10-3,TGTGCCATCAGTACAGGATCGTCCTACAATGAGCAGTTCTTC,CAISTGSSYNEQFF
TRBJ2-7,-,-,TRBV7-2,TGTGCCAGCAGCTTAGCGCTCGGTGGGGAGCAGTACTTC,CASSLALGGEQYF
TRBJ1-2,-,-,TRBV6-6,TGTGCCAGCAGGAGACAGAAACCTAACTATGGCTACACCTTC,CASRRQKPNYGYTF
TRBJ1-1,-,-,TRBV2,TGTGCCAGCATGGGTCAGGGAAACACTGAAGCTTTCTTT,CASMGQGNTEAFF
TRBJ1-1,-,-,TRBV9,TGTGCCAGCAGGTCAGCCGTGAACACTGAAGCTTTCTTT,CASRSAVNTEAFF
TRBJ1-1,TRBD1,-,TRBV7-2,TGTGCCAGCAGCGAACAGACAGGGAAAGGGGCTGAAGCTTTCTTT,CASSEQTGKGAEAFF
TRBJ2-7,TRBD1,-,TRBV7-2,TGTGCCAGCAGCTTATCAGGGGGCTCCTACGAGCAGTACTTC,CASSLSGGSYEQYF
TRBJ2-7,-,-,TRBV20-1,TGCAGTGCTCAATTAACCTACGAGCAGTACTTC,CSAQLTYEQYF
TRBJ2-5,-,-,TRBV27,TGTGCCAGCAGCCGACAGGCGCGAGAGACCCAGTACTTC,CASSRQARETQYF
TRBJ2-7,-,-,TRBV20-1,TGCAGTCCCCGTCCCTACGAGCAGTACTTC,CSPRPYEQYF
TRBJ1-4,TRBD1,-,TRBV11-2,TGTGCCAGCAGCTTAAACAGGGGAGGAGGAAAACTGTTTTTT,CASSLNRGGGKLFF
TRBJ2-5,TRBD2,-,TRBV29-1,TGCAGCGCCTTAGCGGGATGGGAGACCCAGTACTTC,CSALAGWETQYF
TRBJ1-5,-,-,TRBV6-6,TGTGCCAGCACTGACCGGGACAGCAATCAGCCCCAGCATTTT,CASTDRDSNQPQHF
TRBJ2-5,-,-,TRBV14,TGTGCCAGCAGCCAAGACAGGAGGGAGACCCAGTACTTC,CASSQDRRETQYF
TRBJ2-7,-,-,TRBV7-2,TGTGCCAGCAGCTTTGTACATCGGGGAAACGAGCAGTACTTC,CASSFVHRGNEQYF
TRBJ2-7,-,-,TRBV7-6,TGTGCCAGCAGCTTAGTCGGCCACAGTCCCTACGAGCAGTACTTC,CASSLVGHSPYEQYF
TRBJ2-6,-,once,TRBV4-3,TGCGCCAGCAGCCCCAGGGGGGTCGGTTCTGGGGCCAACGTCCTGACTTTC,CASSPRGVGSGANVLTF
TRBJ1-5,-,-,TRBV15,TGTGCCACCAGCAGAGGGACGGCGGATTCCTATCAGCCCCAGCATTTT,CATSRGTADSYQPQHF
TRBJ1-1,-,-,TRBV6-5,TGTGCCAGCAGTTACGTCAAGGACGCTGAAGCTTTCTTT,CASSYVKDAEAFF
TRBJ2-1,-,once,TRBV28,TGTGCCAGCCCCAAGGGGACCGGGGGTGAGCAGTTCTTC,CASPKGTGGEQFF
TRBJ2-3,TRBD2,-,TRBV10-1,TGCGCCAGCAGTGAGGGACTAGCGGGAGGTGTCACAGATACGCAGTATTTT,CASSEGLAGGVTDTQYF
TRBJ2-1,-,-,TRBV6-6,TGTGCCAGCAGTTTGAGACAGAACTACAATGAGCAGTTCTTC,CASSLRQNYNEQFF
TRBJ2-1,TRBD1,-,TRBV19,TGTGCCAGTAGTATTAGGGTCGGACAGGGGGCTTTATATGAGCAGTTCTTC,CASSIRVGQGALYEQFF
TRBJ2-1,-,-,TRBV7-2,TGTGCCAGCAGCACCATTAATAAGGGGAATGAGCAGTTCTTC,CASSTINKGNEQFF
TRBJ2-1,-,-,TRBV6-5,TGTGCCAGCAAGAGGTGGCGGGACCCCTACAATGAGCAGTTCTTC,CASKRWRDPYNEQFF
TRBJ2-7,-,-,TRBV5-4,TGTGCCAGCAGGAATACAGGGACAAGAGGCGAGCAGTACTTC,CASRNTGTRGEQYF
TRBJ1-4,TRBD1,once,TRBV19,TGTGCCAGTAGTACAAACCGACAGGGTACTAATGAAAAACTGTTTTTT,CASSTNRQGTNEKLFF
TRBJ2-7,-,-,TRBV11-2,TGTGCCAGCAGCTTCCTAGCAGGGGGGGATTCCTACGAGCAGTACTTC,CASSFLAGGDSYEQYF
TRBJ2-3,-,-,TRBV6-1,TGTGCCAGCAGTGCCTCATTCACCCTGGGGTCTAGCACAGATACGCAGTATTTT,CASSASFTLGSSTDTQYF
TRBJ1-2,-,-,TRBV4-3,TGCGCCAGCAGCCAAGACGCTAATGCGGACTATGGCTACACCTTC,CASSQDANADYGYTF
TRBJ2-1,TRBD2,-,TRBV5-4,TGTGCCAGCAGCTTGGGAACTAGCGGGAGTGGGGGTGAGCAGTTCTTC,CASSLGTSGSGGEQFF
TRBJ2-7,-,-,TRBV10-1,TGCGCCAGCAGCCGACAAGACTCCTACGAGCAGTACTTC,CASSRQDSYEQYF
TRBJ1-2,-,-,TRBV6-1,TGTGCCAGCAGTGAAAGGGAACAGCAACTGGATGGCTACACCTTC,CASSEREQQLDGYTF
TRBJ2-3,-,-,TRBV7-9,TGTGCCAGCAGCCTCTCCGGGTTGAGGCGGGCAGATACGCAGTATTTT,CASSLSGLRRADTQYF
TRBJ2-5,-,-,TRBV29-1,TGCAGCGTCCGAACTAGCTTCCCGATGGAGACCCAGTACTTC,CSVRTSFPMETQYF
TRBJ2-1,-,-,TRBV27,TGTGCCAGCAGTTTTTTAACAGACAATGAGCAGTTCTTC,CASSFLTDNEQFF
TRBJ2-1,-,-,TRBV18,TGTGCCAGCTCACCAAATAATGAGCAGTTCTTC,CASSPNNEQFF
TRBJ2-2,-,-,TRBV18,TGTGCCAGCTCACCAACCGGCACCGGGGAGCTGTTTTTT,CASSPTGTGELFF
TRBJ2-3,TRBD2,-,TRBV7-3,TGTGCCAGCAGCTTAAATAGCGGGAGAGGAGATACGCAGTATTTT,CASSLNSGRGDTQYF
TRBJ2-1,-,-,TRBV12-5,TGTGCTAGTGGTTTGGTATTTTGGAACGGGCACTCCTATACCTACAATGAGCAGTTCTTC,CASGLVFWNGHSYTYNEQFF
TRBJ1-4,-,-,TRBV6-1,TGTGCCAGCAGTGAAGCACCACACGTAAAACTGTTTTTT,CASSEAPHVKLFF
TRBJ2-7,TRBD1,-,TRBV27,TGTGCCAGCAGTGTCTACAGGGGTTTGGCCTACGAGCAGTACTTC,CASSVYRGLAYEQYF
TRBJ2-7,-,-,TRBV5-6,TGTGCCAGCAGCCGGGGCAGACGGGACGAGCAGTACTTC,CASSRGRRDEQYF
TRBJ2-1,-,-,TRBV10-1,TGCGCCAGCAGTGATGATCCGGGGAATGAGCAGTTCTTC,CASSDDPGNEQFF